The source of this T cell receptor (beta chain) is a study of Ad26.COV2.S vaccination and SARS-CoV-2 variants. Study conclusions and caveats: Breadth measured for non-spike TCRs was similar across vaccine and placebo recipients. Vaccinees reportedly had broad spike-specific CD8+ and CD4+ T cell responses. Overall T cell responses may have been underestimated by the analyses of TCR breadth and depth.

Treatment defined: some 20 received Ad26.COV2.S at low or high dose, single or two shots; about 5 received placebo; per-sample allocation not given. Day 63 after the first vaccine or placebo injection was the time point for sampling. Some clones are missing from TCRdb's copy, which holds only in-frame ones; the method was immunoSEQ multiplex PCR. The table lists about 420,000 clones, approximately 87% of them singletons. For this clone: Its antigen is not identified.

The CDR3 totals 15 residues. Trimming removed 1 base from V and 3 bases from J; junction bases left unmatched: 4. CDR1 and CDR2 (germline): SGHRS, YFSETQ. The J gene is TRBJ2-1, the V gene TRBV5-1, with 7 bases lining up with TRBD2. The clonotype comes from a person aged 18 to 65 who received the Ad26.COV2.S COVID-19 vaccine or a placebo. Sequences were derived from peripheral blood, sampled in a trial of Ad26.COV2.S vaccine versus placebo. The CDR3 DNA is TGCGCCAGCAGCTTGATGCGGGGGTACTACAATGAGCAGTTCTTC. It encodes CASSLMRGYYNEQFF.